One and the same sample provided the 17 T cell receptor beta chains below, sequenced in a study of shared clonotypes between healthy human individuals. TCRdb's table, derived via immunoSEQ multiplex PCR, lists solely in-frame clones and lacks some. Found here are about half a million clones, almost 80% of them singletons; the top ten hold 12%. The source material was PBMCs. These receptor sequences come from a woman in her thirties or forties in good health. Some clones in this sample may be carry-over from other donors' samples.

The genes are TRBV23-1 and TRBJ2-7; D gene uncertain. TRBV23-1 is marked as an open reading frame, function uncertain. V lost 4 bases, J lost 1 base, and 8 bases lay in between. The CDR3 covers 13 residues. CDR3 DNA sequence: TGCGCCAGCAGTCCCACACCGTCCTACGAGCAGTACTTC. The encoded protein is CASSPTPSYEQYF.

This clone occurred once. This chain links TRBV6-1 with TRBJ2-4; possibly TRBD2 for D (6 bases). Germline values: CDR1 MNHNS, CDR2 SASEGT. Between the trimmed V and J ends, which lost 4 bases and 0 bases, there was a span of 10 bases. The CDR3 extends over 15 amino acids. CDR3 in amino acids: CASSARGLAKNIQYF. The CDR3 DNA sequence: TGTGCCAGCAGTGCACGGGGACTAGCCAAAAACATTCAGTACTTC.

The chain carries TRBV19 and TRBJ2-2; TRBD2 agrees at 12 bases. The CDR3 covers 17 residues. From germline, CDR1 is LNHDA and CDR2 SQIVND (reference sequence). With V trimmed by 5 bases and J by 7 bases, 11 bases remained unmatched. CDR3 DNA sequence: TGTGCCAGTAGTTTAACTAGCGGGAGGATTGTGGTCGGGGAGCTGTTTTTT. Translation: CASSLTSGRIVVGELFF. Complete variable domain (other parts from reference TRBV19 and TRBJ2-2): DGGITQSPKYLFRKEGQNVTLSCEQNLNHDAMYWYRQDPGQGLRLIYYSQIVNDFQKGDIAEGYSVSREKKESFPLTVTSAQKNPTAFYLCASSLTSGRIVVGELFFGEGSRLTVL.

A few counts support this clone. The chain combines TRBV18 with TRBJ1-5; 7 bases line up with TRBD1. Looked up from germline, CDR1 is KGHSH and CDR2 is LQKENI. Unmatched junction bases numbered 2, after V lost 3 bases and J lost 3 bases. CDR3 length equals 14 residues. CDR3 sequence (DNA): TGTGCCAGCTCACCGGGACAGCCCAATCAGCCCCAGCATTTT. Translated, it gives CASSPGQPNQPQHF. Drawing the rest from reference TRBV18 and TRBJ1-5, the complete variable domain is NAGVMQNPRHLVRRRGQEARLRCSPMKGHSHVYWYRQLPEEGLKFMVYLQKENIIDESGMPKERFSAEFPKEGPSILRIQQVVRGDSAAYFCASSPGQPNQPQHFGDGTRLSIL.

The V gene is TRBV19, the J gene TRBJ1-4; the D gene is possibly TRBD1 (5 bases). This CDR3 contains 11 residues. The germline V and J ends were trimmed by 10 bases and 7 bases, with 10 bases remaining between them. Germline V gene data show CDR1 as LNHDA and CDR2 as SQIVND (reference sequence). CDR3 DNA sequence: TGTGCCACCCAGGGAGTTGAAAAACTGTTTTTT. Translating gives CATQGVEKLFF.

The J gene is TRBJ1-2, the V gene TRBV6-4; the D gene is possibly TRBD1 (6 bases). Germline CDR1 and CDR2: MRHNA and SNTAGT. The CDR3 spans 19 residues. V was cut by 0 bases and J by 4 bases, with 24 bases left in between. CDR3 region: CASSDSVHRPGHSSYGYTF. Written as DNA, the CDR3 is TGTGCCAGCAGTGACTCAGTCCATCGTCCGGGACATTCCTCCTATGGCTACACCTTC.

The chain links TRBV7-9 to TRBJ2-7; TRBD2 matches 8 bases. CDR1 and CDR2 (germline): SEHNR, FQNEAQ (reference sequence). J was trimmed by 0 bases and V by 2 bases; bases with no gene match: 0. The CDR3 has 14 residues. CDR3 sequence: CASSLSGSSYEQYF. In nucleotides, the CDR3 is TGTGCCAGCAGCTTAAGCGGGAGCTCCTACGAGCAGTACTTC.

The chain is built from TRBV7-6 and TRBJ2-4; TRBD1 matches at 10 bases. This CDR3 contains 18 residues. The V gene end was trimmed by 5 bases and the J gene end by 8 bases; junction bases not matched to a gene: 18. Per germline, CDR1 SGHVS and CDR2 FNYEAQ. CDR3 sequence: CASSHDSAGTGAQDIQYF. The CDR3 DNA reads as TGTGCCAGCAGCCACGACTCTGCCGGGACAGGGGCTCAGGACATTCAGTACTTC.

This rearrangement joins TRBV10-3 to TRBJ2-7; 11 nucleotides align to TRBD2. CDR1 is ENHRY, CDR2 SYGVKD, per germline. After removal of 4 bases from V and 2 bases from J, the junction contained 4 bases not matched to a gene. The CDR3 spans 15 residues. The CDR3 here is CAISAGGLAAYEQYF. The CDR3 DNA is TGTGCCATCAGTGCGGGGGGACTAGCGGCCTACGAGCAGTACTTC.

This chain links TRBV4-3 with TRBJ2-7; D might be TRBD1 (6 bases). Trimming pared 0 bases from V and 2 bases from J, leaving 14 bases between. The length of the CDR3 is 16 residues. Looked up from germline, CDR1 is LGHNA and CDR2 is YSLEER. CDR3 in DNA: TGCGCCAGCAGCCAAGAGGGGGCTAGCTCCGCCTACGAGCAGTACTTC. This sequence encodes CASSQEGASSAYEQYF.

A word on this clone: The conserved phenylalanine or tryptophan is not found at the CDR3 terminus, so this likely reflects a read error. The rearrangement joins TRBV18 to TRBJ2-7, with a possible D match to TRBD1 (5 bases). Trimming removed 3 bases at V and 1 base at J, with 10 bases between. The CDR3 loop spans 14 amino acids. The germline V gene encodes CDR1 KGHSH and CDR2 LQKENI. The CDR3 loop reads CASSPKTVSYEQYL. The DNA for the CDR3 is TGTGCCAGCTCACCTAAGACAGTATCCTACGAGCAGTACCTC.

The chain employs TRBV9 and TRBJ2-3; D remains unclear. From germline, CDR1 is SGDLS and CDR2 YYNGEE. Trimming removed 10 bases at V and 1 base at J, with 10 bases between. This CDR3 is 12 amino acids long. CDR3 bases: TGTGCCCCCAAATCTTGCACAGATACGCAGTATTTT. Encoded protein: CAPKSCTDTQYF.

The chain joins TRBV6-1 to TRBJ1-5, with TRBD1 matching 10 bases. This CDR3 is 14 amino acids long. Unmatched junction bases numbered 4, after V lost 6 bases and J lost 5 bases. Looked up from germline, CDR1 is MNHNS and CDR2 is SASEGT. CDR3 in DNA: TGTGCCAGCAGCCCCGGGACAGGGGATCAGCCCCAGCATTTT. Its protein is CASSPGTGDQPQHF.

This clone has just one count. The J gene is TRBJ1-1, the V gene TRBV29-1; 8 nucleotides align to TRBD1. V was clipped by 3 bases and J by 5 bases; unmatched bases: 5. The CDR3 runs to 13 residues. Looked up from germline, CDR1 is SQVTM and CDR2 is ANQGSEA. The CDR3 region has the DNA TGCAGCGTTGAGGCAGGGGGCAGGACTGAAGCTTTCTTT. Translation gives CSVEAGGRTEAFF.

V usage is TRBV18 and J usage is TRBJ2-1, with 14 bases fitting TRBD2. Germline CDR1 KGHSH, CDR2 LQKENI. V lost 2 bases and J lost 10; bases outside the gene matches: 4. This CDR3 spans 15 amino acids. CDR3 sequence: CASSPSTSGRGEQFF. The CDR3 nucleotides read TGTGCCAGCTCACCATCGACTAGCGGGAGGGGGGAGCAGTTCTTC. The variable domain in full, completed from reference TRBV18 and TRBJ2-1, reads NAGVMQNPRHLVRRRGQEARLRCSPMKGHSHVYWYRQLPEEGLKFMVYLQKENIIDESGMPKERFSAEFPKEGPSILRIQQVVRGDSAAYFCASSPSTSGRGEQFFGPGTRLTVL.

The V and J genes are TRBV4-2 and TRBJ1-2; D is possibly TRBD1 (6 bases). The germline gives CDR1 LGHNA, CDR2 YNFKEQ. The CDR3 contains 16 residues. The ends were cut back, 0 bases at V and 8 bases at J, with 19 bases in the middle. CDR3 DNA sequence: TGTGCCAGCAGCCAAGAGAGCAGGGGTGACCTTGGCGGCTACACCTTC. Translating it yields CASSQESRGDLGGYTF.

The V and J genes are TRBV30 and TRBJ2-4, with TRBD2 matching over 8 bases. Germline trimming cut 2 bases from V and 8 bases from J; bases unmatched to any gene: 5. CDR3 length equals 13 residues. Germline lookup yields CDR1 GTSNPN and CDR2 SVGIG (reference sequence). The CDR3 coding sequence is TGTGCCTGGAGTAAGCGGGAGAGAGACATTCAGTACTTC. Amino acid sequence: CAWSKRERDIQYF.